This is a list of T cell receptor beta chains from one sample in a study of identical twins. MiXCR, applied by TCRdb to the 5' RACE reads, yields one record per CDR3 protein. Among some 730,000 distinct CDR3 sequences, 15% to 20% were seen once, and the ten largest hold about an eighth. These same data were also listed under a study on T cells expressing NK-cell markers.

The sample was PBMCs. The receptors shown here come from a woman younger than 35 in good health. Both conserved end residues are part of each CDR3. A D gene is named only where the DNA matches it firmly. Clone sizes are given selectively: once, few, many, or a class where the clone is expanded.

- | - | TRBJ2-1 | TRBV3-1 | TGTGCCAGCAGCCGACGGGGATCTAATGAGCAGTTCTTC | CASSRRGSNEQFF
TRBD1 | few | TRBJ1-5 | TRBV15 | TGTGCCACCAGCGTGGGACAGGGTTGGAGTCAGCCCCAGCATTTT | CATSVGQGWSQPQHF
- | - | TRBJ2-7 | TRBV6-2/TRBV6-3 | TGTGCCAGCAGTTACCCGGACGTGAATAAGTACTTC | CASSYPDVNKYF
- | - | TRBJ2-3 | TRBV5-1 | TGCGCCAGCACCCCTTTAGCTAACACAGATACGCAGTATTTT | CASTPLANTDTQYF
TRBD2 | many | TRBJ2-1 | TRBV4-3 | TGCGCCAGCAGCCAACCCCGGACTAGCGGCAACAATGAGCAGTTCTTC | CASSQPRTSGNNEQFF
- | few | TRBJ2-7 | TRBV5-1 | TGCGCCAGCAGCTTGGAACACGCCACCTACGAGCAGTACTTC | CASSLEHATYEQYF
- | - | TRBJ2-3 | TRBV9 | TGTGCCAGCAGCGCCGAAGGGGGTTTCACAGATACGCAGTATTTT | CASSAEGGFTDTQYF
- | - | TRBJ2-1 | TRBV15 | TGTGCCACCAGCAGAGGAAGATCGGGCGGGATGTCGAATGAGCAGTTCTTC | CATSRGRSGGMSNEQFF
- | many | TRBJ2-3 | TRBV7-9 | TGTGCCAGCAGCTCCGATCGGATGGGAGATACGCAGTATTTT | CASSSDRMGDTQYF
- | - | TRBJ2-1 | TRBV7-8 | TGTGCCAGCAGCTTAGATATCAGGGCCGGAGGTGAGCAGTTCTTC | CASSLDIRAGGEQFF
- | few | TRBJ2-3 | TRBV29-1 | TGCAGCGTTGAAACCCCAGGACATTTT | CSVETPGHF
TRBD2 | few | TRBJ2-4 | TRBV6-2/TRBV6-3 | TGTGCCAGCCAGGTACACCCGGGACTAGCGGACATATTAGCCAAAAACATTCAGTACTTC | CASQVHPGLADILAKNIQYF
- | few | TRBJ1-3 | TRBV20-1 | TGCAGTGCTAGAGATTGGGGAAACACCATATATTTT | CSARDWGNTIYF
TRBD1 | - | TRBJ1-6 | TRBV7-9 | TGTGCCAGCAGCTTAGACCCCGGACAGGGCAATTCACCCCTCCACTTT | CASSLDPGQGNSPLHF
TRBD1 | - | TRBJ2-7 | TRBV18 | TGTGCCAGCCAACAACAGGGGAAGTCGCAAGAGCAGTACTTC | CASQQQGKSQEQYF
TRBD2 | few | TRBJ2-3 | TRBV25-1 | TGTGCCAGCAGTCTTCGGGGGGGCCTATATACGCAGTATTTT | CASSLRGGLYTQYF
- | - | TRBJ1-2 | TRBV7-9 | TGTGCCAGCAGCTTGAGAACAGGGATCGGTGACTATGGCTACACCTTC | CASSLRTGIGDYGYTF
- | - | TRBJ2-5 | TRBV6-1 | TGTGCCAGCAGCCCGCTAGCACGGGAGTTACCCGAGACCCAGTACTTC | CASSPLARELPETQYF
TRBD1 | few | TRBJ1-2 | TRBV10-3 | TGTGCCTCCACAAACAGGGGTAGCTCGTCGGTGGACTATGGCTACACCTTC | CASTNRGSSSVDYGYTF
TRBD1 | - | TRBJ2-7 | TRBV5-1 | TGCGCCAGCAGCTCAGGGACAGGTAACACCTACGAGCAGTACTTC | CASSSGTGNTYEQYF
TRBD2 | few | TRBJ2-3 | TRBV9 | TGTGCCAGCAGCGACGAGCGGGATCGGGCAGATACGCAGTATTTT | CASSDERDRADTQYF
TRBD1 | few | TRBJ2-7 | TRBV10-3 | TGTGCCATCAGGGGGACAGGGGGCATTTACGAGCAGTACTTC | CAIRGTGGIYEQYF
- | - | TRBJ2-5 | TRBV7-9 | TGTGCCAGCAGCTCTAATAGGGCTAGCAAGTACCAAGAGACCCAGTACTTC | CASSSNRASKYQETQYF
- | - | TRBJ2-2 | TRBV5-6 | TGTGCCAGCAGCTTGCGGGGATGGGAGCTGTTTTTT | CASSLRGWELFF
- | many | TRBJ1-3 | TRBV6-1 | TGTGCCAGCAGACCGGGGACTGGAAACACCATATATTTT | CASRPGTGNTIYF
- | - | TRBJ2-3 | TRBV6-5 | TGTGCCAGCAGTTACCTGGGGGGCACAGATACGCAGTATTTT | CASSYLGGTDTQYF
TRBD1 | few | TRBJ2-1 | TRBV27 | TGTGCCAGCACAACCCGATCCGGGACAGGGGGCGATGAGCAGTTCTTC | CASTTRSGTGGDEQFF
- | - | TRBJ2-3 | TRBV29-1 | TGCAGCGTTGAAGCTAGGGGCACAGATACGCAGTATTTT | CSVEARGTDTQYF
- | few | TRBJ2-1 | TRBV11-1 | TGTGCCAGCAGCTTAGACCGCGAGGGATTCTCCTACAATGAGCAGTTCTTC | CASSLDREGFSYNEQFF
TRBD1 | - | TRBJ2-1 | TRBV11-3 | TGTGCCAGCACTTCTAGGGGGCATGAGCAGTTCTTC | CASTSRGHEQFF
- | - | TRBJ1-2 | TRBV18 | TGTGCCAGCTCACCAGGACCTTATCCCTATGGCTACACCTTC | CASSPGPYPYGYTF
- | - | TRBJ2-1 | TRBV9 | TGTGCCAGCAGCGGACACCACAATGAGCAGTTCTTC | CASSGHHNEQFF
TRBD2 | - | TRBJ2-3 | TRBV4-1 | TGCGCCAGCAGCCAAGGACTAGCGGACCGGCAGACGCAGTATTTT | CASSQGLADRQTQYF